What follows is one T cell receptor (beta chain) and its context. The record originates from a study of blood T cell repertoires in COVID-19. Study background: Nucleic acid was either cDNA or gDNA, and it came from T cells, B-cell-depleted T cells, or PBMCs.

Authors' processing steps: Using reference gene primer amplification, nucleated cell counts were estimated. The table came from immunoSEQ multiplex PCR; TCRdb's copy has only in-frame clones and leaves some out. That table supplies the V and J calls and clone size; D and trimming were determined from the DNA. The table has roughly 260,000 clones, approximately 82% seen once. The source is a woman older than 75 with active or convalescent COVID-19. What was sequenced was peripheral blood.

CDR3 bases: TGCGCCAGCAGCCTACACCGGGTGAACACTGAAGCTTTCTTT. The encoded protein is CASSLHRVNTEAFF. The chain joins TRBV5-1 to TRBJ1-1, with no clear D. The CDR3 sequence is 14 residues long. CDR1 is SGHRS and CDR2 is YFSETQ in the germline V gene. Trimming left V 4 bases short and J 0 bases short, with 10 bases between.